This is a list of T cell receptor beta chains from one sample in a study of siplizumab effects on memory and regulatory T cells. Some clones are missing from TCRdb's copy, which holds only in-frame ones; the method was immunoSEQ multiplex PCR. The data show 65,000 to 90,000 clones, 85% to 95% seen once. The sample consisted of CD8+ T cells sorted from blood. Receptors originate from a human donor in good health. The CDR3 runs from the conserved cysteine through the conserved F or W. The D gene is left open where the match is weak. Only part of the rows carry a size: once, few, many, or a class if the clone is expanded.

size	V	D	J	length	CDR3	DNA
-	TRBV19	-	TRBJ1-1	15	CASSIGGRAGTEAFF	TGTGCCAGTAGTATTGGAGGCAGGGCGGGCACTGAAGCTTTCTTT
-	TRBV21-1	-	TRBJ2-5	18	CASSKVCRRGGCQETQYF	TGTGCCAGCAGCAAAGTTTGTAGGCGGGGGGGCTGTCAAGAGACCCAGTACTTC
-	TRBV4-2	-	TRBJ1-1	13	CASSQRGGTEAFF	TGTGCCAGCAGCCAGAGGGGAGGCACTGAAGCTTTCTTT
-	TRBV19	TRBD2	TRBJ2-7	15	CASSILAGELYEQYF	TGTGCCAGTAGTATACTAGCGGGAGAACTATACGAGCAGTACTTC
-	TRBV2	TRBD2	TRBJ2-1	15	CARENSGGNFNEQFF	TGTGCCAGGGAAAATAGCGGGGGGAATTTCAATGAGCAGTTCTTC
-	TRBV12-5	-	TRBJ2-7	13	CASGSETLHEQYF	TGTGCTAGTGGTTCCGAGACCCTCCACGAGCAGTACTTC
-	TRBV4-2	-	TRBJ2-7	12	CASNQGGNEQYF	TGTGCCAGCAACCAAGGGGGGAACGAGCAGTACTTC
few	TRBV29-1	-	TRBJ1-2	16	CSVEDATGLRGYGYTF	TGCAGCGTTGAAGACGCGACCGGGCTCAGGGGCTATGGCTACACCTTC
-	TRBV23-1	-	TRBJ1-4	14	CARPPRDGNEKLFF	TGCGCCAGACCCCCCAGGGATGGGAATGAAAAACTGTTTTTT
once	TRBV6-6	-	TRBJ1-5	13	CASRPQAHQPQHF	TGTGCCAGCAGGCCGCAGGCCCATCAGCCCCAGCATTTT
-	TRBV20-1	-	TRBJ2-5	11	CSAREGETQYF	TGCAGTGCTAGAGAGGGTGAGACCCAGTACTTC
-	TRBV27	-	TRBJ1-5	12	CASGYSNQPQHF	TGTGCCAGCGGCTATAGCAATCAGCCCCAGCATTTT
-	TRBV7-6	TRBD2	TRBJ2-1	15	CASSSTSGGANEQFF	TGTGCCAGCAGTTCCACTAGCGGGGGGGCAAATGAGCAGTTCTTC
-	TRBV13	-	TRBJ2-2	17	CASSLGGVQMNTGELFF	TGTGCCAGCAGCTTAGGTGGTGTCCAAATGAACACCGGGGAGCTGTTTTTT
once	TRBV19	TRBD1	TRBJ2-7	15	CASSSGQGYSYEQYF	TGTGCCAGTAGTTCGGGACAGGGTTACTCCTACGAGCAGTACTTC
-	TRBV9	TRBD2	TRBJ2-3	18	CASSVEGTSGLLTDTQYF	TGTGCCAGCAGCGTAGAAGGGACTAGCGGGTTACTTACAGATACGCAGTATTTT
once	TRBV5-5	-	TRBJ2-2	13	CASSSGSTGELFF	TGTGCCAGCAGCTCCGGGTCCACCGGGGAGCTGTTTTTT
once	TRBV19	-	TRBJ2-1	11	CASVSYNEQFF	TGTGCCAGCGTCTCCTACAATGAGCAGTTCTTC
-	TRBV5-1	TRBD1	TRBJ1-4	15	CASSPGQGAQEKLFF	TGCGCCAGCAGCCCAGGACAGGGGGCGCAAGAAAAACTGTTTTTT
-	TRBV4-1	TRBD1	TRBJ2-7	16	CASSQAAPGQGNEQYF	TGCGCCAGCAGCCAAGCCGCGCCGGGACAGGGTAACGAGCAGTACTTC
-	TRBV9	-	TRBJ2-3	16	CASTRWGGGSTDTQYF	TGTGCCAGCACCCGTTGGGGAGGCGGAAGCACAGATACGCAGTATTTT
-	TRBV4-3	TRBD1	TRBJ2-2	17	CASSQETYRGRTGELFF	TGCGCCAGCAGCCAAGAGACTTACAGGGGTAGGACCGGGGAGCTGTTTTTT
-	TRBV11-2	TRBD1	TRBJ1-2	15	CASSLEQGPLYGYTF	TGTGCCAGCAGCTTAGAACAGGGGCCACTCTATGGCTACACCTTC
-	TRBV2	TRBD1	TRBJ2-7	16	CASSHNPGQGEYEQYF	TGTGCCAGCAGCCATAATCCGGGACAGGGCGAGTACGAGCAGTACTTC
-	TRBV4-1	-	TRBJ2-2	14	CASSQVPATGELFF	TGCGCCAGCAGCCAAGTCCCAGCCACCGGGGAGCTGTTTTTT
-	TRBV12-5	-	TRBJ1-2	15	CASGLTDPHRAGYTF	TGTGCTAGTGGTTTGACCGATCCCCACAGGGCTGGCTACACCTTC
-	TRBV4-3	TRBD1	TRBJ1-2	16	CASSQETGQVFGGYTF	TGCGCCAGCAGCCAAGAAACGGGACAGGTTTTCGGAGGCTACACCTTC
-	TRBV9	TRBD2	TRBJ2-1	15	CASSDGGGPYNEQFF	TGTGCCAGCAGCGACGGCGGGGGGCCCTACAATGAGCAGTTCTTC
-	TRBV12-5	-	TRBJ2-7	11	CASGLGVEQYF	TGTGCTAGTGGTTTAGGGGTCGAGCAGTACTTC
-	TRBV10-2	-	TRBJ2-1	11	CASSDVGEQFF	TGCGCCAGCAGTGATGTTGGGGAGCAGTTCTTC
-	TRBV19	TRBD2	TRBJ2-7	17	CASSPGLAGGPMDEQYF	TGTGCCAGTAGCCCAGGACTAGCGGGGGGGCCGATGGACGAGCAGTACTTC
-	TRBV7-9	-	TRBJ2-7	14	CASRAGQDSYEQYF	TGTGCCAGCCGAGCGGGACAGGACTCCTACGAGCAGTACTTC
-	TRBV4-2	-	TRBJ2-2	13	CASSGGNTGELFF	TGTGCCAGCAGCGGGGGGAACACCGGGGAGCTGTTTTTT
-	TRBV9	-	TRBJ2-5	15	CASSGSGTLQETQYF	TGTGCCAGCAGCGGCTCCGGGACTTTACAAGAGACCCAGTACTTC
-	TRBV29-1	-	TRBJ2-1	11	CSVLTSGEQFF	TGCAGCGTTCTGACTTCTGGTGAGCAGTTCTTC
-	TRBV4-1	TRBD1	TRBJ1-4	20	CASSHPKTGTDAATNEKLFF	TGCGCCAGCAGCCACCCCAAAACCGGGACAGACGCCGCAACTAATGAAAAACTGTTTTTT
once	TRBV27	-	TRBJ1-1	13	CASSFSTTHEAFF	TGTGCCAGCAGTTTTAGTACAACCCATGAAGCTTTCTTT
-	TRBV6-1	-	TRBJ2-1	12	CASRAIYNEQFF	TGTGCCAGCCGGGCAATATACAATGAGCAGTTCTTC
-	TRBV4-1	TRBD1	TRBJ2-7	16	CASSPLGTGGSYEQYF	TGCGCCAGCAGCCCTCTGGGGACAGGGGGCTCCTACGAGCAGTACTTC
-	TRBV19	-	TRBJ1-2	16	CASSMAGESMDYGYTF	TGTGCCAGTAGTATGGCAGGGGAGAGTATGGACTATGGCTACACCTTC
-	TRBV27	-	TRBJ1-1	16	CASSFDTAGPNTEAFF	TGTGCCAGCAGTTTTGACACGGCGGGCCCGAACACTGAAGCTTTCTTT